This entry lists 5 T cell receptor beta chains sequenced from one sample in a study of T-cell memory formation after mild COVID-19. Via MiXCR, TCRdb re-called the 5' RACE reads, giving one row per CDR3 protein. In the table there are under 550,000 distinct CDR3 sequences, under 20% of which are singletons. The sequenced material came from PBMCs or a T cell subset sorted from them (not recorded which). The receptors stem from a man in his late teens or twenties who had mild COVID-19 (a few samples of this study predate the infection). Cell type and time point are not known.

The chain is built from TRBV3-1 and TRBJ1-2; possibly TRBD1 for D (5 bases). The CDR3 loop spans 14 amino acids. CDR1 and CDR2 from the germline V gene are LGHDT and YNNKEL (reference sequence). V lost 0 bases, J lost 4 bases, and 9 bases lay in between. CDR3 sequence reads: CASSQEDSFYGYTF. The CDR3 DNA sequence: TGTGCCAGCAGCCAAGAAGACAGCTTCTATGGCTACACCTTC.

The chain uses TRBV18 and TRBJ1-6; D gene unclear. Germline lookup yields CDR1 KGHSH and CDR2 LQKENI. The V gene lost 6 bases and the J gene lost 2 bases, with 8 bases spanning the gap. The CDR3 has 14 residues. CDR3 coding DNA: TGTGCCAGCTCGCCGGAAGCCTATAATTCACCCCTCCACTTT. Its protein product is CASSPEAYNSPLHF.

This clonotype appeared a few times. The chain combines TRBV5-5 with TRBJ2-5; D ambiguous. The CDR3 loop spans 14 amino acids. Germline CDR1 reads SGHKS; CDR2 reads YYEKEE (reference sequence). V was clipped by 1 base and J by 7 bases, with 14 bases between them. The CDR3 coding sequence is TGTGCCAGCAGCTTGTCCTACGCTCCTGGGACCCAGTACTTC. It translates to CASSLSYAPGTQYF.

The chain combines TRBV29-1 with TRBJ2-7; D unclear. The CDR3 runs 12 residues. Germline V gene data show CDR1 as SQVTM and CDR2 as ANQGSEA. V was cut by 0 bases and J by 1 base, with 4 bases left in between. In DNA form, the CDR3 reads TGCAGCGTTGAAGACGGGTCCTACGAGCAGTACTTC. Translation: CSVEDGSYEQYF.

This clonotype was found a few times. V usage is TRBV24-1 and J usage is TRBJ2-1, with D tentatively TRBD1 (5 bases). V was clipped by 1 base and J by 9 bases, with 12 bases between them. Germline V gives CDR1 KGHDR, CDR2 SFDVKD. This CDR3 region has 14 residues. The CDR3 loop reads CATSDFWADTEQFF. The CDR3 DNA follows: TGTGCCACCAGTGATTTTTGGGCGGACACTGAGCAGTTCTTC.